This T cell receptor beta chain was sequenced for a study of beta chain features in type 1 diabetes. General study results and limits: TCRB CDR3s were moderately but significantly shorter in Type 1 diabetes patients in all four CD4+ subsets.

Of the isolated RNA, all was reverse transcribed, and so the sequenced material was expressed TCRB transcripts. The repertoire was sequenced with immunoSEQ multiplex PCR; TCRdb's copy has only in-frame clones and lacks some. The sample holds approximately 360,000 clones, approximately 12% seen once. In the case of this clone: Its antigen is undetermined.

The CDR3 totals 14 residues. CDR1 and CDR2 from the germline V gene are ENHRY and SYGVKD. V dropped 8 bases and J dropped 3 bases, with 14 bases sitting between them. Source material: naive CD4+ T cells from blood. The chain uses TRBV10-3 and TRBJ2-1, with D possibly being TRBD2 (6 bases). The sequence was obtained from a woman between 18 and 29 years old with type 1 diabetes. CDR3 in DNA: TGTGCCATCGGCCCTAGCGACAACTACAATGAGCAGTTCTTC. Amino acid sequence: CAIGPSDNYNEQFF.